Below are 26 T cell receptor beta chains sequenced from a single sample in a study of Graves' ophthalmopathy and Graves' hyperthyroidism. Using RNA transcripts, the TCR beta CDR3 regions were amplified. The first-round RT-PCR employed HTBI primers together with the Qiagen OneStep RT-PCR kit. A multiplex PCR was then performed as the second round. Each CDR3 protein is one row after TCRdb ran MiXCR on the multiplex PCR reads. The sample consists of around 660,000 distinct CDR3 sequences, over 40% of them appearing once. Material: peripheral blood. Receptors originate from an adult man with Graves' ophthalmopathy.

A remark on this clonotype: The conserved closing phenylalanine or tryptophan is absent in this CDR3, likely reflecting a read error. The DNA is omitted, as the CDR3 cannot be located on it reliably, and the CDR3 follows TCRdb's listing. The chain recombines TRBV19 with TRBJ1-2; TRBD1, the table's D call, was not compared with the DNA. 14 amino acids form the CDR3, both terminal residues included. The germline V gene encodes CDR1 LNHDA and CDR2 SQIVND (reference sequence). CDR3 region: CASSTQGDSGQETL.

Note on this clonotype: Sequence at one end of the junction differs from germline and may be a read error. V gene TRBV2 combines with J gene TRBJ1-2, with 9 bases that match TRBD1. Germline V CDR1 and CDR2: SNHLY, FYNNEI. The CDR3 runs to 15 residues. CDR3 DNA sequence: TGTGCCATCAGTGACGGCGGGACAGGGAACTATGGCTACACCTTC. Translation gives CAISDGGTGNYGYTF. Combining the CDR3 with reference TRBV2 and TRBJ1-2 gives the whole variable domain EPEVTQTPSHQVTQMGQEVILRCVPISNHLYFYWYRQILGQKVEFLVSFYNNEISEKSEIFDDQFSVERPDGSNFTLKIRSTKLEDSAMYFCAISDGGTGNYGYTFGSGTRLTVV.

This clonotype was picked up many times. CDR3 loop: CASSQDQDNSPLHF. The CDR3, as DNA: TGCGCCAGCAGCCAAGATCAGGACAATTCACCCCTCCACTTT. The chain carries TRBV4-3 and TRBJ1-6; D is ambiguous. Germline CDR1 LGHNA, CDR2 YSLEER. V gave up 0 bases and J gave up 7 bases, with 7 bases separating them. CDR3 length equals 14 residues.

V is TRBV7-9 and J is TRBJ2-5; D not certain. The CDR3 covers 14 residues. CDR1 SEHNR and CDR2 FQNEAQ come from the germline V gene (reference sequence). The germline V and J ends were trimmed by 0 bases and 5 bases, with 10 bases remaining between them. The CDR3 DNA follows: TGTGCCAGCAGCTTAGCACAAAGCCTTGAGACCCAGTACTTC. This encodes CASSLAQSLETQYF.

The chain has TRBV6-1 and TRBJ2-7; no clear D gene. V was clipped by 8 bases and J by 1 base, with 6 bases between them. The germline V gene encodes CDR1 MNHNS and CDR2 SASEGT. The CDR3 spans 11 residues. The CDR3 spells CASFQSYEQYF. The CDR3 nucleotides are TGTGCCAGCTTCCAATCCTACGAGCAGTACTTC.

This clonotype was counted many times. J is TRBJ1-5 and V is TRBV12-3 or TRBV12-4; the D gene is possibly TRBD1 (6 bases). Between the trimmed V and J ends, which lost 5 bases and 4 bases, there was a span of 9 bases. This CDR3 spans 13 amino acids. CDR3 loop: CASSQGWNQPQHF. The DNA of the CDR3 is TGTGCCAGCAGTCAGGGGTGGAATCAGCCCCAGCATTTT.

The sample holds a few counts of this clonotype. The rearrangement joins TRBV6-6 to TRBJ2-7; 7 bases map to TRBD2. Trimming cost V 1 base and J 2 bases; bases outside gene matches: 2. The CDR3 length is 14 residues. From germline, CDR1 is MNHNY and CDR2 SVGAGI (reference sequence). The chain's CDR3 is CASSYLGGTYEQYF. The CDR3 DNA is TGTGCCAGCAGTTACTTGGGGGGGACCTACGAGCAGTACTTC.

V usage is TRBV12-3 or TRBV12-4 and J usage is TRBJ1-5, with D possibly being TRBD1 (5 bases). V was cut by 7 bases and J by 4 bases, with 17 bases left in between. The CDR3 extends over 15 amino acids. CDR3 sequence: CASTGLTLGNQPQHF. CDR3 nucleotides: TGTGCCAGCACAGGGCTGACGTTAGGAAATCAGCCCCAGCATTTT.

This clonotype was seen repeatedly, ten times or more. The gene calls are TRBV19 and TRBJ2-7; maybe TRBD1 (6 bases). There are 14 residues in the CDR3. Germline CDR1 and CDR2: LNHDA and SQIVND (reference sequence). V lost 4 bases and J lost 2, with 12 bases in between. The DNA of the CDR3 is TGTGCCAGTAGTAAGGACAGTTCGCCCTACGAGCAGTACTTC. Translating gives CASSKDSSPYEQYF.

The chain couples TRBV25-1 to TRBJ1-6, with TRBD1 matching over 10 bases. CDR1 is MGHDK and CDR2 is SYGVNS in the germline V gene. V gave up 8 bases and J gave up 7 bases; unmatched junction bases: 2. This CDR3 region has 13 residues. The CDR3 reads CASGQGGNSPLHF. For the CDR3, the DNA is TGTGCCAGCGGACAGGGGGGCAATTCACCCCTCCACTTT.

This clonotype has a handful of counts. This chain links TRBV20-1 with TRBJ2-6; possibly TRBD2 for D (5 bases). The V end was cut by 3 bases, the J end by 3 bases, with 15 bases between. Germline V lookup: CDR1 DFQATT, CDR2 SNEGSKA (reference sequence). The CDR3 totals 16 residues. CDR3 amino acids: CSASARTAVGANVLTF. The CDR3 DNA reads TGCAGTGCTAGTGCCCGAACAGCGGTTGGGGCCAACGTCCTGACTTTC.

This clonotype was observed at least ten times. The chain has TRBV25-1 and TRBJ1-2, with a weak D call TRBD1 (5 bases). CDR1 and CDR2 from the germline V gene are MGHDK and SYGVNS. Trimming took off 9 bases at V and 14 bases at J, with 25 bases between the two ends. The CDR3 runs 13 residues. The CDR3 nucleotides are TGTGCCAGTTCACCCCCCTGGGACCGCTCGTTTACCTTC. This gives the protein CASSPPWDRSFTF.

The chain joins TRBV6-2 or TRBV6-3 to TRBJ1-2; D gene unclear. The CDR3 is 13 amino acids. Trimming stripped 0 bases from V and 7 bases from J, with 9 bases between. The germline V gene encodes CDR1 MNHEY and CDR2 SVGEGT. The CDR3 protein is CASSYSTRLGYTF. The CDR3 DNA sequence: TGTGCCAGCAGTTACTCGACGCGTCTTGGCTACACCTTC.

Only a few counts were recorded for this clonotype. The V gene is TRBV20-1, the J gene TRBJ2-5; D is ambiguous. Trimming removed 1 base from V and 4 bases from J, with 16 bases in between. CDR1 is DFQATT and CDR2 is SNEGSKA in the germline V gene (reference sequence). This CDR3 is built from 15 residues. The CDR3 spells CSARGPRSVGETQYF. The CDR3 nucleotides read TGCAGTGCTAGAGGACCTCGGTCCGTTGGAGAGACCCAGTACTTC.

The chain carries TRBV10-3 and TRBJ1-2; TRBD1 is a possible D gene (6 bases). The CDR3 is 11 amino acids. The germline V and J ends were trimmed by 11 bases and 4 bases, with 11 bases remaining between them. Germline CDR1 is ENHRY and CDR2 is SYGVKD. The CDR3 coding sequence is TGTGCCCCCGAGGGGGGCTATGGCTACACCTTC. Protein: CAPEGGYGYTF.

On this clonotype itself: Since a much larger clone is just one base distant, this may be a read error. The rearrangement uses TRBV9 and TRBJ1-4, with D perhaps matching TRBD1 (5 bases). The CDR3 extends over 15 amino acids. Germline V CDR1 and CDR2: SGDLS, YYNGEE. CDR3 sequence (DNA): TGTGCCAGCAGCCCCGGTGACAGCCTTAATGAAAAACTGGTTTTT. Its protein product is CASSPGDSLNEKLVF. Full variable domain (remainder filled in from reference TRBV9 and TRBJ1-4): DSGVTQTPKHLITATGQRVTLRCSPRSGDLSVYWYQQSLDQGLQFLIQYYNGEERAKGNILERFSAQQFPDLHSELNLSSLELGDSALYFCASSPGDSLNEKLVFGSGTQLSVL.

This clonotype was counted at least ten times. The chain has TRBV9 and TRBJ2-2; no reliable D call. This CDR3 comprises 13 residues. Germline V gene sequence: CDR1 SGDLS, CDR2 YYNGEE. V was cut by 4 bases and J by 5 bases, with 9 bases left in between. CDR3 in DNA: TGTGCCAGCAGCTTCAGACTTACCGGGGAGCTGTTTTTT. Residues: CASSFRLTGELFF.

V usage is TRBV29-1 and J usage is TRBJ2-2, with 7 nucleotides matching TRBD2. Germline lookup yields CDR1 SQVTM and CDR2 ANQGSEA. The CDR3 length is 16 residues. V was pared by 6 bases and J by 5 bases, with 15 bases of the junction left unmatched. The CDR3 DNA follows: TGCAGCGTCCGAAACGGCGGGAGCACGGGTACCGGGGAGCTGTTTTTT. Amino acid sequence: CSVRNGGSTGTGELFF.

This clonotype was recorded many times. CDR3 DNA sequence: TGCGCCAGCAGCTTGGGCCTCGGAGGTAGCCCCTACGAGCAGTACTTC. It codes for CASSLGLGGSPYEQYF. The chain has TRBV5-1 and TRBJ2-7; D might be TRBD2 (5 bases). CDR1 and CDR2 (germline): SGHRS, YFSETQ. The CDR3 length is 16 residues. Trimming left V 0 bases short and J 2 bases short, with 15 bases between.

This clonotype was seen once. The J gene is TRBJ1-4, the V gene TRBV7-9; D is possibly TRBD1 (5 bases). There are 13 residues in the CDR3. CDR1 is SEHNR and CDR2 is FQNEAQ in the germline V gene (reference sequence). V was pared by 7 bases and J by 5 bases, with 11 bases between. DNA of the CDR3: TGTGCCAGCATGAGGGGCAGGAATGAAAAACTGTTTTTT. Translated: CASMRGRNEKLFF. Supplemented by reference TRBV7-9 and TRBJ1-4, the full variable domain reads DTGVSQNPRHKITKRGQNVTFRCDPISEHNRLYWYRQTLGQGPEFLTYFQNEAQLEKSRLLSDRFSAERPKGSFSTLEIQRTEQGDSAMYLCASMRGRNEKLFFGSGTQLSVL.

This clonotype was observed at least ten times. The rearrangement uses TRBV2 and TRBJ2-2; D gene uncertain. The germline V gene has CDR1 SNHLY and CDR2 FYNNEI. Trimming left V 9 bases short and J 3 bases short, with 8 bases between. The CDR3 sequence is 12 residues long. The CDR3 region is CARGWDTGELFF. In nucleotides, the CDR3 is TGTGCCAGGGGCTGGGACACCGGGGAGCTGTTTTTT.

This clonotype was seen a few times. The chain joins TRBV11-2 to TRBJ2-7, with TRBD2 matching over 11 bases. The V gene's germline CDR1 is SGHAT and CDR2 FQNNGV. The CDR3 loop spans 17 amino acids. Unmatched junction bases numbered 11, after V lost 5 bases and J lost 2 bases. CDR3 DNA sequence: TGTGCCAGCAGCCAAGTACAGACTAGCGGGACCGCCTACGAGCAGTACTTC. It yields the protein CASSQVQTSGTAYEQYF.

This clonotype was detected only once. The V call is TRBV27, the J call TRBJ1-5; 8 bases match TRBD1. Germline V gene lookup returns CDR1 MNHEY and CDR2 SMNVEV (reference sequence). With 7 bases clipped from V and 8 bases from J, the junction kept 10 bases outside the gene matches. The CDR3 length is 14 residues. The CDR3 DNA is TGTGCCAGCATCCTCAGGGGGCTTCGAGAGCCCCAGCATTTT. It codes for CASILRGLREPQHF.

This clonotype is a singleton in its sample. A read error may explain this, as a much larger clone is one base away. Since the CDR3 does not end with the conserved phenylalanine or tryptophan, this likely comes from a read error. The chain links TRBV7-9 to TRBJ2-5; a possible D gene is TRBD2 (6 bases). Germline lookup yields CDR1 SEHNR and CDR2 FQNEAQ (reference sequence). Trimming took 6 bases from V and 5 from J, leaving 10 bases between them. The CDR3 length is 12 residues. Here the CDR3 DNA reads TGTGCCAGCAGTTGGGCGGGGGAGACCCAGTACTCC. Amino acid sequence: CASSWAGETQYS.

On this clonotype: A much larger clonotype is one base distant, so this may be a read error. This rearrangement joins TRBV19 to TRBJ1-5, with 7 nucleotides matching TRBD1. Germline V CDR1 and CDR2: LNHDA, SQIVND (reference sequence). With 5 bases clipped from V and 5 bases from J, the junction kept 15 bases outside the gene matches. The CDR3 covers 17 residues. The CDR3 region has the DNA TGTGCCAGTAGTCGCCTCGGACAGGTCGGACCTGATCAGCCCCAGCATTTT. As protein: CASSRLGQVGPDQPQHF.

This clonotype was detected ten times or more. CDR3 amino acids: CASNPSGLGNQPQHF. CDR3 nucleotide sequence: TGTGCCAGTAACCCGTCGGGACTTGGCAATCAGCCCCAGCATTTT. The genes are TRBV19 and TRBJ1-5; D perhaps matches TRBD1 (5 bases). Trimming left V 7 bases short and J 2 bases short, with 15 bases between. The CDR3 sequence is 15 residues long. Germline V lookup: CDR1 LNHDA, CDR2 SQIVND (reference sequence).